One and the same sample provided the 22 T cell receptor beta chains below, sequenced in a study of post-analysis software for immune sequencing data. Study-level results: About five TRBV segments occurring more often in patients than controls included TRBV5-6, TRBV5-1 and TRBV20-1.

Incorporated into the TCR beta cDNA libraries were unique molecular identifiers, which served to reduce PCR and sequencing biases. Using its own MiXCR run on the PCR reads, TCRdb lists one record per CDR3 protein. The sample lists hundreds of thousands of distinct CDR3 sequences; just under 30% were seen once. These TCRs' antigens remain unknown. The sample taken for sequencing was blood. These TCRs come from a girl aged 5-17 years with multiple sclerosis.

This clonotype has a count of ten or more. The gene calls are TRBV10-3 and TRBJ2-5; possibly TRBD1 for D (6 bases). This CDR3 is 13 amino acids long. CDR1 ENHRY and CDR2 SYGVKD come from the germline V gene. The V and J ends lost 4 bases and 2 bases respectively, with 8 bases between them. The CDR3 DNA reads TGTGCCATCAGTGGACAGGTACAAGAGACCCAGTACTTC. Residues: CAISGQVQETQYF.

As DNA, the CDR3 is TGCAGCGTTGTCGGCCAGAACTCCTACAATGAGCAGTTCTTC. It yields the protein CSVVGQNSYNEQFF. V and J are TRBV29-1 and TRBJ2-1; D is unresolved. The length of the CDR3 is 14 residues. Germline-derived CDR1 and CDR2 are SQVTM and ANQGSEA. V was pared by 4 bases and J by 0 bases, with 10 bases between.

This clonotype was counted only a few times. V is TRBV6-5 and J is TRBJ1-2; D gene unclear. Between the trimmed V and J ends, which lost 5 bases and 10 bases, there was a span of 20 bases. CDR3 size: 14 residues. Germline loops: CDR1 MNHEY, CDR2 SVGAGI. The CDR3 loop is CASSPAVLVGPYTF. The CDR3 DNA follows: TGTGCCAGCAGTCCCGCAGTGCTTGTAGGGCCCTACACCTTC.

This clonotype was found many times. V is TRBV29-1 and J is TRBJ2-1; a possible D gene is TRBD2 (6 bases). CDR1 is SQVTM, CDR2 ANQGSEA, per germline. The CDR3 has 14 amino acids. Trimming removed 7 bases from V and 3 bases from J, with 16 bases in between. CDR3 nucleotide sequence: TGCAGCGCGTCCATGGGGAGGCACTACAATGAGCAGTTCTTC. The encoded protein is CSASMGRHYNEQFF.

The chain uses TRBV6-1 and TRBJ2-7, with 7 bases matching TRBD1. The CDR3 is 18 amino acids. After removal of 2 bases from V and 3 bases from J, the junction contained 16 bases not matched to a gene. Germline-derived CDR1 and CDR2 are MNHNS and SASEGT. The CDR3 loop reads CASSEQPPVGTDFYEQYF. The CDR3 DNA follows: TGTGCCAGCAGTGAACAACCTCCTGTAGGGACAGACTTCTACGAGCAGTACTTC.

This chain links TRBV5-1 with TRBJ2-1; 7 bases fit TRBD2. This CDR3 region has 21 residues. With V trimmed by 0 bases and J by 0 bases, 18 bases remained unmatched. The germline V gene has CDR1 SGHRS and CDR2 YFSETQ. CDR3 DNA: TGCGCCAGCAGCTTGGCAATGGGGGGGGGAGAACGACGGAGCTCCTACAATGAGCAGTTCTTC. It translates to CASSLAMGGGERRSSYNEQFF.

This clonotype came up a few times. The chain carries TRBV5-5 and TRBJ2-5, with D perhaps TRBD2 (5 bases). This CDR3 is built from 13 residues. V dropped 4 bases and J dropped 11 bases, with 18 bases sitting between them. Germline values: CDR1 SGHKS, CDR2 YYEKEE (reference sequence). CDR3 in DNA: TGTGCCAGCAGCGGAGGCTCACCTGAGGAGCAGTACTTC. It specifies CASSGGSPEEQYF.

In its sample, this clonotype was seen a few times. DNA of the CDR3: TGCAGCGTCGGCGGGGCGCCAAGCGCCGAGCAGTACTTC. Its translation: CSVGGAPSAEQYF. The V gene is TRBV29-1, the J gene TRBJ2-7, with D possibly being TRBD2 (6 bases). Trimming pared 6 bases from V and 6 bases from J, leaving 18 bases between. The CDR3 is 13 residues long. Germline lookup yields CDR1 SQVTM and CDR2 ANQGSEA.

This clonotype has more than one count but fewer than ten. The chain carries TRBV6-5 and TRBJ2-3, with no clear D. Trimming removed 4 bases at V and 1 base at J, with 6 bases between. CDR3 length: 13 residues. Germline CDR1 reads MNHEY; CDR2 reads SVGAGI. CDR3 sequence reads: CASSSEGTDTQYF. The CDR3 nucleotides are TGTGCCAGCAGTTCGGAAGGCACAGATACGCAGTATTTT.

This chain connects TRBV2 to TRBJ1-1, with D perhaps matching TRBD1 (5 bases). The CDR3 is made up of 15 amino acids. Trimming removed 1 base from V and 1 base from J, with 10 bases in between. Germline-derived CDR1 and CDR2 are SNHLY and FYNNEI. This CDR3 reads CASSEGGTENTEAFF. CDR3 DNA sequence: TGTGCCAGCAGTGAAGGGGGCACTGAGAACACTGAAGCTTTCTTT.

This clonotype appeared many times. This chain links TRBV12-3 or TRBV12-4 with TRBJ2-5, with a tentative D call TRBD2 (5 bases). Between the trimmed V and J ends, which lost 5 bases and 6 bases, there was a span of 13 bases. CDR3 length: 13 amino acids. The CDR3 reads CASSLTSHQTQYF. The CDR3 DNA is TGTGCCAGCAGTCTAACTAGTCACCAGACCCAGTACTTC.

This clonotype was recorded a few times. J is TRBJ1-5 and V is TRBV20-1, with D uncertain. This CDR3 has 14 amino acids. Trimming cost V 5 bases and J 0 bases, with 11 bases left between them. Germline CDR1 DFQATT, CDR2 SNEGSKA (reference sequence). Here the CDR3 DNA reads TGCAGTGCTTTCACAGCGTATAGCAATCAGCCCCAGCATTTT. This codes for CSAFTAYSNQPQHF.

This chain connects TRBV7-9 to TRBJ2-1; D gene ambiguous. This CDR3 has 18 residues. Per germline, CDR1 SEHNR and CDR2 FQNEAQ (reference sequence). Trimming stripped 0 bases from V and 0 bases from J, with 15 bases between. The CDR3 nucleotides are TGTGCCAGCAGCTTAGCGGGTTGGCCGACCAGCTCCTACAATGAGCAGTTCTTC. It is translated as CASSLAGWPTSSYNEQFF.

This clonotype was detected only a few times. The chain employs TRBV4-1 and TRBJ1-1; 7 bases fit TRBD1. Germline V gene lookup returns CDR1 MGHRA and CDR2 YSYEKL. V shed 4 bases, J shed 5 bases, and the junction held 10 bases outside the gene matches. This CDR3 has 15 amino acids. The CDR3 bases are TGCGCCAGCAGCCCGACCCCGACAGGGCGGACTGAAGCTTTCTTT. This translates into CASSPTPTGRTEAFF.

The chain uses TRBV3-1 and TRBJ1-1, with D possibly being TRBD1 (6 bases). The CDR3 has 14 residues. CDR1 LGHDT and CDR2 YNNKEL come from the germline V gene (reference sequence). Deletions cut 3 bases from V and 6 bases from J, with 14 bases between. In nucleotides, the CDR3 is TGTGCCAGCAGCCAGGACGACCGACAGGCTGAAGCTTTCTTT. Translated, it gives CASSQDDRQAEAFF.

This chain connects TRBV27 to TRBJ1-5; 8 bases agree with TRBD1. V dropped 5 bases and J dropped 4; count of bases not matched to a gene: 4. This CDR3 contains 14 residues. Germline CDR1 is MNHEY and CDR2 is SMNVEV (reference sequence). The CDR3 DNA sequence: TGTGCCAGCAGTAACCGACAGGGGAATCAGCCCCAGCATTTT. It yields the protein CASSNRQGNQPQHF.

This clonotype was seen a handful of times. The chain uses TRBV18 and TRBJ2-1, with TRBD1 identical over 8 bases. The V gene's germline CDR1 is KGHSH and CDR2 LQKENI. The CDR3 is 14 residues long. The V gene end was trimmed by 4 bases and the J gene end by 10 bases; junction bases not matched to a gene: 9. The CDR3 reads CASSQETGDREQFF. CDR3 in DNA: TGTGCCAGCTCACAAGAGACAGGGGACCGCGAGCAGTTCTTC.

V gene TRBV25-1 combines with J gene TRBJ2-3, with D uncertain. The CDR3 spans 17 residues. The germline CDR1 and CDR2 sequences are MGHDK and SYGVNS. V was clipped by 1 base and J by 2 bases, with 16 bases between them. In DNA, the CDR3 is TGTGCCAGCAGTGAATCCGTACGGGTTCCTAACACAGATACGCAGTATTTT. Protein product: CASSESVRVPNTDTQYF.

J is TRBJ2-1 and V is TRBV5-1; D is possibly TRBD2 (6 bases). The CDR3 totals 13 residues. Germline assignment: CDR1 SGHRS and CDR2 YFSETQ. Deletions cut 3 bases from V and 11 bases from J, with 15 bases between. Written as DNA, the CDR3 is TGCGCCAGCAGCTGGGAGGTCCTAGCAAAGCAGTTCTTC. Protein product: CASSWEVLAKQFF.

This clonotype was found a few times. The chain carries TRBV4-1 and TRBJ1-1, with D uncertain. The germline V and J ends were trimmed by 4 bases and 6 bases, with 12 bases remaining between them. CDR1 and CDR2 from the germline V gene are MGHRA and YSYEKL. The CDR3 contains 13 residues. CDR3 in amino acids: CASSPEVRPEAFF. The CDR3 DNA reads as TGCGCCAGCAGCCCGGAGGTTCGGCCTGAAGCTTTCTTT.

CDR3 region: CASSPETGTDTQYF. CDR3 bases: TGCGCCAGCAGCCCGGAGACAGGCACAGATACGCAGTATTTT. This chain uses TRBV5-1 with TRBJ2-3; tentative D call: TRBD1 (5 bases). The germline V and J ends were trimmed by 4 bases and 1 base, with 10 bases remaining between them. The germline gives CDR1 SGHRS, CDR2 YFSETQ. The CDR3 totals 14 residues.

This clonotype occurred a few times. The CDR3, as DNA: TGCGCCAGCAGCTTTACCGGGACTAGCGGCAATGAGCAGTTCTTC. This sequence encodes CASSFTGTSGNEQFF. The V gene is TRBV5-1, the J gene TRBJ2-1, with 11 bases matching TRBD2. With 2 bases clipped from V and 6 bases from J, the junction kept 4 bases outside the gene matches. Germline-derived CDR1 and CDR2 are SGHRS and YFSETQ. This CDR3 comprises 15 residues. Based on the CDR3 plus reference TRBV5-1 and TRBJ2-1, the full variable domain is KAGVTQTPRYLIKTRGQQVTLSCSPISGHRSVSWYQQTPGQGLQFLFEYFSETQRNKGNFPGRFSGRQFSNSRSEMNVSTLELGDSALYLCASSFTGTSGNEQFFGPGTRLTVL.